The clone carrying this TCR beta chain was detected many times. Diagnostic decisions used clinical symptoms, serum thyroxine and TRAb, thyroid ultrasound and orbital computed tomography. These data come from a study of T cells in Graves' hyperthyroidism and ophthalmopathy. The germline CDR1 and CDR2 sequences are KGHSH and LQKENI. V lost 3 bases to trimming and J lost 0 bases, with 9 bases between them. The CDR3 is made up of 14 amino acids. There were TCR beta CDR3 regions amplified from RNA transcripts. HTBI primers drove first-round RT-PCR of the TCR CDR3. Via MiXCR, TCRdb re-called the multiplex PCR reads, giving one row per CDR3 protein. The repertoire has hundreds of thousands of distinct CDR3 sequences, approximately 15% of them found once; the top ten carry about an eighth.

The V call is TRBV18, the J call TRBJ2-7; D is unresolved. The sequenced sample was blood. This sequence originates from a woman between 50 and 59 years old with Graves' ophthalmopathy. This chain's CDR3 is CASSPQRVSYEQYF. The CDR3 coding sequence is TGTGCCAGCTCACCGCAACGGGTCTCCTACGAGCAGTACTTC.